This T cell receptor (beta chain) was recorded in a study of human T cells and chemical hapten exposure. Overall study: The patients were mostly female; they had alopecia areata, totalis or universalis.

General study findings and limits: Counts of TCRs expanded at PT1 correlated positively with patch test score.

Time point meaning: patch test 2, 6 weeks after DPC sensitization. Stated treatment: therapeutic diphenylcyclopropenone sensitization with weekly scalp DPC. Alopecia patients between 18 and 70 years old and suitable for DPC were used as donors. The V gene's germline CDR1 is MNHNY and CDR2 SVGAGI (reference sequence). This CDR3 spans 14 amino acids. Deletions cut 2 bases from V and 8 bases from J, with 12 bases between. Library preparation tagged each individual cDNA molecule with a unique molecular identifier. MiXCR was run by TCRdb on the RACE reads, yielding one entry per CDR3 protein. The data contain approximately 350,000 distinct CDR3 sequences, nearly 6.5% of them singletons. This clonotype was recorded a few times. Its antigen remains unidentified.

Here the sequenced sample was whole blood, taken in connection with sensitization to the hapten diphenylcyclopropenone (DPC). This TCR was sampled from a woman aged 18-35 years with alopecia areata. Some clones in this sample may be carry-over from other donors' samples. The gene calls are TRBV6-6 and TRBJ2-2; D is unresolved. In DNA form, the CDR3 reads TGTGCCAGCAGTTACGGTTCTGCTCCTGGGGAGCTGTTTTTT. Its protein is CASSYGSAPGELFF.